This T cell receptor beta chain was sequenced during a study of blood T cell repertoires in COVID-19. Overall study: Acute-phase and convalescent COVID-19 samples originated in the United States, Italy and Spain. The cDNA or gDNA used as material had been derived from T cells, B-cell-depleted T cells, or PBMCs.

Original methodology: Amplification with reference gene primers provided the estimates of nucleated cell counts. The data were produced by immunoSEQ multiplex PCR, yet TCRdb's version contains in-frame clones alone and is incomplete. The V and J calls and clone size come from that table; D and trimming were worked out from the DNA. The profile shows more than 110,000 clones, 90% of them singletons. Sequenced: peripheral blood. The TCR sequence derives from a woman at least 80 years old with acute or convalescent COVID-19.

DNA of the CDR3: TGCGCCAGCAGCCCCCCGGGACTAGCGGACAATGAGCAGTTCTTC. Translating gives CASSPPGLADNEQFF. The chain recombines TRBV5-1 with TRBJ2-1; 11 bases are a match to TRBD2. This CDR3 comprises 15 residues. Germline V gives CDR1 SGHRS, CDR2 YFSETQ. V was pared by 4 bases and J by 5 bases, with 5 bases of the junction left unmatched.